This is a list of T cell receptor beta chains from one sample in a study of blood T cells in healthy people across ages. From the 5' RACE reads, TCRdb called clonotypes with MiXCR, one entry per CDR3 protein. Altogether about 1.8 million distinct CDR3 sequences are present, 40% to 55% being singletons, with the ten largest covering approximately 2.1%. The sequencing input was blood. The receptors were gathered from a middle-aged woman in good health. Each CDR3 is given with its conserved first and last residue. Fields, in order: D gene, V gene, J gene, clone size, CDR3 DNA, CDR3 protein. D genes are given only for firm matches. Clone size is given for some rows only: seen once, a few or many times, or a class if the clone is expanded.

NA,TRBV4-3,TRBJ2-3,few,TGCGCCAGCAGCCAAGGGGAGAGCACAGATACGCAGTATTTT,CASSQGESTDTQYF
TRBD1,TRBV7-9,TRBJ2-1,NA,TGTGCCAGCAGCGGGACCCGGGACAGGGCCTACAATGAGCAGTTCTTC,CASSGTRDRAYNEQFF
NA,TRBV7-6,TRBJ1-4,NA,TGTGCCAGCAGCTTATTATCGGGGGATGAAAAACTGTTTTTT,CASSLLSGDEKLFF
NA,TRBV6-2/TRBV6-3,TRBJ1-2,few,TGTGCCAGCAGTTACGGGCAGACTAACTATGGCTACACCTTC,CASSYGQTNYGYTF
NA,TRBV6-5,TRBJ2-1,NA,TGTGCCAGCAGTTACATTGGTGATGAGCAGTTCTTC,CASSYIGDEQFF
TRBD2,TRBV20-1,TRBJ2-7,NA,TGCAGTGCTTCCCGCCCCCTAGCGGGAGGTTACAATGAGCAGTACTTC,CSASRPLAGGYNEQYF
NA,TRBV15,TRBJ1-1,NA,TGTGCCACCAGCAGAGATAGCCAGGCTGAAGCTTTCTTT,CATSRDSQAEAFF
NA,TRBV20-1,TRBJ2-5,NA,TGCAGTGCTAGAGGGGGGTACCAAGAGACCCGGTACTTC,CSARGGYQETRYF
NA,TRBV7-2,TRBJ2-5,few,TGTGCCAGCAGCTTCGGTCTGAGTAGCGCTGAGACCCAGTACTTC,CASSFGLSSAETQYF
TRBD1,TRBV20-1,TRBJ1-5,NA,TGCAGTGCTAGAGATCCCACAGGGGGCAATCAGCCCCAGCATTTT,CSARDPTGGNQPQHF